The source of this T cell receptor beta chain is a study of blood T cells in healthy people across ages (dated by TCRdb to about 2015). With respect to the entire study: In model experiments, roughly one uniquely barcoded TCR beta cDNA molecule per two T cells was captured by template switching. To track age-related changes in TCR beta repertoire diversity, the study relied on deep sequencing normalized with unique cDNA molecular identifiers. Donors were grouped into four age groups: young (average roughly 15 years), middle-aged (around 39), aged (around 60) and long-lived (approximately 78). To avoid experimental bias, donors of different ages were spread randomly across the sequencing lanes. For two donors (one aged 18 to 29 and one aged 80 or older), the study analyzed two additional independent replicas of 1 million unique cDNA reads from the same blood draw.

On the study overall, not on this receptor specifically: A strong correlation was found between observed TCR beta diversity and the percentage of naive T cells measured by flow cytometry. The CMV infection status of donors was not known, potentially confounding age-related changes in expanded clonotypes. Total diversity estimates from one million sequenced T cells were considered lower bounds and underestimates. Compared with the aged group, more naive CD4+ T cells, fewer expanded clones and increased TCR diversity were shown by the long-lived group, suggesting age selection. Because profiling used bulk unsorted PBMCs, naive and antigen-experienced compartments could not be compared conclusively. Observed TCR beta diversity per million T cells fell roughly linearly with age, and a significant reduction was already apparent by age approximately 41.

Deletion took 3 bases off V and 2 bases off J, with a span of 13 bases between the germline ends. The CDR1 and CDR2 encoded by the germline V gene (reference sequence) are DFQATT and SNEGSKA. From the cysteine through the phenylalanine, the CDR3 covers 14 amino acids. Only the CDR3 DNA is retained, 42 bases long and in frame from the first base. The roughly 39 donors, aged about 6 to 100 years, were systemically healthy Caucasian individuals from Russia. Approximately 9.7 milliliters of peripheral blood were drawn from each donor into EDTA-treated Vacutainer tubes. PBMCs were isolated by Ficoll-Paque density-gradient centrifugation, with at least 7 million obtained per sample. Trizol reagent was used to extract total RNA from PBMCs, with at least 5 micrograms per sample. For every donor, an aliquot of PBMCs went through flow cytometry to measure the percentages of naive CD45RAhigh/CD27high T cells.

A word on this clonotype: Its antigen has not been determined. Base qualities are missing; no much larger clone stands one base away.

The library relied on 5' RACE. Sequencer: Illumina HiSeq 2500. The second PCR ran for about 6 to 11 cycles and used a J-beta primer mix along with a sample-barcoded 5' primer. A template-switch 5' adaptor carrying 12 random nucleotides introduced a unique molecular identifier onto each TCR beta cDNA molecule. Each sample yielded at least 2.5 million CDR3-containing paired-end reads. First-strand cDNA was synthesized from all RNA with the Mint cDNA synthesis kit, primed by a TRBC-specific oligonucleotide. Following uracil-DNA glycosylase treatment, all cDNA underwent a first 18-cycle PCR with the universal primers M1SS and BC2_uni_R. In the original analysis: Each sample was normalized by randomly selecting 1 million high-quality reads, each carrying a distinct molecular identifier. Reads sharing molecular identifiers were discarded rather than binned into consensus sequences. MiTCR, set to a Q25 quality threshold and the strictest error-elimination algorithm, was used for CDR3 identification, clonotype clustering and error correction. A nonparametric unseen species model with Euler transformation was used to estimate lower-bound total TCR beta diversity. Clones were called with MiXCR by TCRdb after fastp trimmed the public reads at Q25, and only in-frame beta chains were retained. Rows with a matching CDR3 protein are joined into one entry that keeps the most common DNA and genes. The V and J calls shown here were made by TCRdb, not taken from the authors' results. A total of some 1.5 million distinct CDR3 sequences appear in this sample, roughly 43% of them only once. The ten largest clones represent just over 4% of the sample.

This receptor chain uses TRBV20-1 and TRBJ2-5; no confident D gene assignment can be made. This clonotype originated in a young woman in good health. Specimen: blood. The CDR3 has the sequence CSASYDSGQETQYF. The DNA sequence is given as TGCAGTGCTAGTTATGACTCCGGTCAAGAGACCCAGTACTTC.